A selection of T cell receptor beta chains follows, all from one sample in a study of T cells in Graves' hyperthyroidism and ophthalmopathy. TCRdb re-analysed the multiplex PCR reads in MiXCR, keeping a single row per CDR3 protein. The sample contains approximately 870,000 distinct CDR3 sequences, roughly 40% of which appear only once. Sample: blood. Receptor source: a young man with Graves' hyperthyroidism. CDR3s include the opening cysteine and the closing phenylalanine or tryptophan. The order of the fields is clone size, J gene, D gene, V gene, CDR3 DNA, CDR3 protein. The D gene is left open where the match is weak. The size of a clone is reported for some rows only, either as once, few or many, or as a class for expanded clones.

clone_size: NA
j_call: TRBJ2-7
d_call: NA
v_call: TRBV7-9
cdr3_nt: TGTGCCAGCAGCTCAGAAGGCGACTCCTACGAGCAGTACTTC
cdr3_aa: CASSSEGDSYEQYF

clone_size: few
j_call: TRBJ2-7
d_call: NA
v_call: TRBV20-1
cdr3_nt: TGCAGTGCTAGAGATCTCGAACTGGGGGGCGAGCAGTACTTC
cdr3_aa: CSARDLELGGEQYF

clone_size: NA
j_call: TRBJ2-7
d_call: NA
v_call: TRBV12-3/TRBV12-4
cdr3_nt: TGTGCCAGCATCGATGGACAGCGCTCCTACGAGCAGTACTTC
cdr3_aa: CASIDGQRSYEQYF

clone_size: few
j_call: TRBJ2-2
d_call: NA
v_call: TRBV19
cdr3_nt: TGTGCCAGTCAGCTGGGGCCGAACACCGGGGAGCTGTTTTTT
cdr3_aa: CASQLGPNTGELFF

clone_size: many
j_call: TRBJ1-1
d_call: TRBD1
v_call: TRBV7-6
cdr3_nt: TGTGCCAGCAGCTTAGGGGACAGTAACACTGAAGCTTTCTTT
cdr3_aa: CASSLGDSNTEAFF

clone_size: NA
j_call: TRBJ1-1
d_call: NA
v_call: TRBV19
cdr3_nt: TGTGCCAGTACCTGGGGGTTCACTGAAGCTTTCTTT
cdr3_aa: CASTWGFTEAFF

clone_size: NA
j_call: TRBJ1-1
d_call: NA
v_call: TRBV5-1
cdr3_nt: TGCGCCAGCAGCTTGTGGTTCGAGGCTGGTGAAGCTTTCTTT
cdr3_aa: CASSLWFEAGEAFF

clone_size: few
j_call: TRBJ2-7
d_call: NA
v_call: TRBV14
cdr3_nt: TGTGCCAGCAGCCCGGTAGGAAACGACTACGAGCAGTACTTC
cdr3_aa: CASSPVGNDYEQYF

clone_size: NA
j_call: TRBJ1-2
d_call: NA
v_call: TRBV6-5
cdr3_nt: TGTGCCAGCAGTTACGACCCCGGGCCGTCTAACTATGGCTACACCTTC
cdr3_aa: CASSYDPGPSNYGYTF

clone_size: many
j_call: TRBJ2-7
d_call: NA
v_call: TRBV2
cdr3_nt: TGTGCCAGCAGGGCCACCCCCTACGAGCAGTACTTC
cdr3_aa: CASRATPYEQYF

clone_size: many
j_call: TRBJ1-2
d_call: NA
v_call: TRBV5-1
cdr3_nt: TGCGCCAGCAGTCCCGGCAGGGACTATGGCTACACCTTC
cdr3_aa: CASSPGRDYGYTF